The following is a TCR beta chain sequence with its context. Antigen specificity is unknown. Profiling relied on immunoSEQ multiplex PCR, and the TCRdb table lists in-frame clones only, not all of them. This sample has 100,000 or so clones; 70% to 90% occur once, and the top ten carry 3.5% to 4.5%. This sample was included in a study of OX40 agonist ivuxolimab in advanced cancers. Germline loops: CDR1 SGDLS, CDR2 YYNGEE. V lost 4 bases, J lost 0 bases, and 4 bases stayed unmatched. This CDR3 has 15 amino acids. Study-wide points: Some nonresponders likewise displayed low normalized T-cell clonal expansion.

The receptor's source is an adult with an advanced solid tumor such as melanoma, head and neck, liver or kidney cancer. The source was CD4+ or CD8+ T cells sorted from blood, collected in a trial of the OX40 agonist ivuxolimab. This chain uses TRBV9 with TRBJ2-3, with 8 bases fitting TRBD2. In DNA form, the CDR3 reads TGTGCCAGCAGCACGGGGGGGACTAGCACAGATACGCAGTATTTT. It specifies CASSTGGTSTDTQYF.